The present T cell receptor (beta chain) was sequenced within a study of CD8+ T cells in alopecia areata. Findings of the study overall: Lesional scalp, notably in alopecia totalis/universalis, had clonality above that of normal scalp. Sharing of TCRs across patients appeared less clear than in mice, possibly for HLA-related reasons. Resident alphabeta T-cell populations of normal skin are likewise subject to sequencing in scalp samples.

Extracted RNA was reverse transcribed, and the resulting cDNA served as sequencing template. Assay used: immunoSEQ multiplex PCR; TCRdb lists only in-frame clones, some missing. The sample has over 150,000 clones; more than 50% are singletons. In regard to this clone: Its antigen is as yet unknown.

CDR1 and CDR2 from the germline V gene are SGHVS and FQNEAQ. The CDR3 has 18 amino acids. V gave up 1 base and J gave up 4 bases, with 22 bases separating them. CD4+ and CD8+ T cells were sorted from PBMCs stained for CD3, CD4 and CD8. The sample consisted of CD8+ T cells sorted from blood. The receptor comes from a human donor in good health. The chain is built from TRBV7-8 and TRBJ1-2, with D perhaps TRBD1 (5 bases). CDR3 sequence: CASSLVWGLATFPYGYTF. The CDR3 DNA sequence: TGTGCCAGCAGCTTAGTTTGGGGCCTTGCGACCTTCCCCTATGGCTACACCTTC.